The 16 T cell receptor beta chains presented below share a single source sample, sequenced in a study of response to subunit inactivated influenza vaccine. TCRdb analysed the RT-PCR reads with MiXCR anew, one entry per CDR3 protein. Of some 640,000 distinct CDR3 sequences in the sample, approximately 14% are singletons; the top ten hold less than 7%. The source material was PBMCs from blood, sampled 14 days before vaccination. Receptors originate from a man between 45 and 60 years old who received an inactivated influenza vaccine.

This sequence joins TRBV11-2 and TRBJ2-5, with D perhaps TRBD2 (5 bases). V was cut by 1 base and J by 5 bases, with 14 bases left in between. Germline V lookup: CDR1 SGHAT, CDR2 FQNNGV. CDR3 length equals 15 residues. CDR3 residues: CASSLAAGRWETQYF. The CDR3 region has the DNA TGTGCCAGCAGCTTAGCGGCGGGCCGATGGGAGACCCAGTACTTC.

This clonotype occurred a few times. This chain joins TRBV7-6 and TRBJ2-1; TRBD2 agrees at 10 bases. Germline assignment: CDR1 SGHVS and CDR2 FNYEAQ. The CDR3 runs 17 residues. V dropped 2 bases and J dropped 6; count of bases not matched to a gene: 10. The CDR3 is CASSLSASGSILNEQFF. DNA for the CDR3: TGTGCCAGCAGCTTATCGGCTAGCGGGAGTATTCTCAATGAGCAGTTCTTC.

For the CDR3, the DNA is TGTGCCAGTGGTGGTCTTTTCTACGAGCAGTACTTC. The encoded protein is CASGGLFYEQYF. The rearrangement links TRBV12-3 or TRBV12-4 to TRBJ2-7, with no clear D. The CDR3 has 12 amino acids. Trimming left V 9 bases short and J 3 bases short, with 12 bases between.

The sample holds a few counts of this clonotype. The chain couples TRBV29-1 to TRBJ2-7; 10 nucleotides align to TRBD1. The ends lost 4 bases at V and 5 bases at J; junction bases unmatched: 2. This CDR3 comprises 12 residues. Germline lookup yields CDR1 SQVTM and CDR2 ANQGSEA. CDR3 bases: TGCAGCGTTGTGGGGACAGGGGACGAGCAGTACTTC. It specifies CSVVGTGDEQYF.

This chain links TRBV14 with TRBJ1-2; no definite D call. This CDR3 has 12 amino acids. CDR1 is SGHDN, CDR2 FVKESK, per germline. V was trimmed by 1 base and J by 9 bases, leaving 9 bases between them. The CDR3 DNA is TGTGCCAGCAGCCAAGCTAATTATCGCTACACCTTC. This translates into CASSQANYRYTF.

This clonotype was detected a few times. Written as DNA, the CDR3 is TGTGCCAGCAGTTGGCCGGGACAGGGGGTTTACGAGCAGTACTTC. Translating it yields CASSWPGQGVYEQYF. This chain uses TRBV7-8 with TRBJ2-7; TRBD1 aligns across 11 bases. V lost 6 bases, J lost 4 bases, and 8 bases stayed unmatched. The germline CDR1 and CDR2 sequences are SGHVS and FQNEAQ. The CDR3 totals 15 residues.

This clonotype was counted between two and nine times. This sequence joins TRBV20-1 and TRBJ2-3; D ambiguous. This CDR3 spans 12 amino acids. Per the germline V gene, CDR1 is DFQATT and CDR2 is SNEGSKA (reference sequence). V was shortened by 5 bases and J by 2 bases, with 8 bases between the two germline ends. The CDR3 loop is CSASGYTDTQYF. Here the CDR3 DNA reads TGCAGTGCTTCGGGCTACACAGATACGCAGTATTTT.

In this sample, this clonotype turned up many times. The chain joins TRBV7-2 to TRBJ2-1; 8 bases agree with TRBD1. V lost 1 base, J lost 1 base, and 0 bases stayed unmatched. The CDR3 length is 15 residues. Germline assignment: CDR1 SGHTA and CDR2 FQGNSA. The CDR3 loop reads CASSLDRGSYNEQFF. In DNA, the CDR3 is TGTGCCAGCAGCTTAGACAGGGGGTCCTACAATGAGCAGTTCTTC. Variable domain in full (rest from reference TRBV7-2 and TRBJ2-1): GAGVSQSPSNKVTEKGKDVELRCDPISGHTALYWYRQSLGQGLEFLIYFQGNSAPDKSGLPSDRFSAERTGGSVSTLTIQRTQQEDSAVYLCASSLDRGSYNEQFFGPGTRLTVL.

This clonotype was observed a few times. The chain recombines TRBV20-1 with TRBJ2-7; D possibly corresponds to TRBD1 (5 bases). V was clipped by 2 bases and J by 3 bases, with 20 bases between them. Germline-derived CDR1 and CDR2 are DFQATT and SNEGSKA (reference sequence). This CDR3 is built from 16 residues. CDR3 in amino acids: CSARMTKLGLGYEQYF. The CDR3, as DNA: TGCAGTGCTAGAATGACGAAACTGGGGCTAGGCTACGAGCAGTACTTC.

The CDR3 sequence: CSVSGRANTGELFF. The CDR3, as DNA: TGCAGTGTTAGCGGGAGGGCGAACACCGGGGAGCTGTTTTTT. J is TRBJ2-2 and V is TRBV20-1, with 11 bases fitting TRBD2. This CDR3 contains 14 residues. Germline V gene lookup returns CDR1 DFQATT and CDR2 SNEGSKA (reference sequence). With 7 bases clipped from V and 0 bases from J, the junction kept 1 base outside the gene matches.

This clonotype showed up just a few times. The rearrangement uses TRBV4-2 and TRBJ2-1, with 15 nucleotides matching TRBD2. CDR3 length: 20 residues. Germline lookup yields CDR1 LGHNA and CDR2 YNFKEQ. Trimming removed 5 bases from V and 1 base from J; junction bases left unmatched: 12. The CDR3 DNA reads TGTGCCAGCAGCGAAGGGACTAGCGGGGGGATCTGGGCATCCTACAATGAGCAGTTCTTC. This encodes CASSEGTSGGIWASYNEQFF.

In its sample, this clonotype was seen a few times. This sequence joins TRBV12-3 or TRBV12-4 and TRBJ1-3, with unresolved D. V lost 2 bases to trimming and J lost 1 base, with 15 bases between them. The CDR3 has 17 residues. CDR3 amino acids: CASSLLAGLVSGNTIYF. In DNA form, the CDR3 reads TGTGCCAGCAGTTTACTGGCGGGGTTAGTGTCTGGAAACACCATATATTTT.

Only a few counts were recorded for this clonotype. This chain uses TRBV10-2 with TRBJ2-2; possibly TRBD1 or TRBD2 for D (5 bases each). The ends were cut back, 5 bases at V and 1 base at J, with 8 bases in the middle. The CDR3 totals 14 residues. Germline V gene lookup returns CDR1 WSHSY and CDR2 SAAADI. The CDR3 DNA is TGCGCCAGCAGTCGAGGGGTGAACACCGGGGAGCTGTTTTTT. It encodes CASSRGVNTGELFF.

V usage is TRBV12-3 or TRBV12-4 and J usage is TRBJ2-3, with 7 nucleotides matching TRBD1. The CDR3 has 15 residues. Germline trimming cut 2 bases from V and 3 bases from J; bases unmatched to any gene: 5. This CDR3 is CASSLWGQTTDTQYF. The DNA for the CDR3 is TGTGCCAGCAGTTTATGGGGACAGACAACAGATACGCAGTATTTT.

The chain has TRBV4-2 and TRBJ2-3, with D maybe TRBD2 (6 bases). CDR3 length: 13 residues. Germline V gene data show CDR1 as LGHNA and CDR2 as YNFKEQ. V was pared by 0 bases and J by 5 bases, with 6 bases between. The chain's CDR3 is CASSQEREDTQYF. As DNA, the CDR3 is TGTGCCAGCAGCCAAGAGCGGGAAGATACGCAGTATTTT.

The chain uses TRBV20-1 and TRBJ2-3, with 7 bases matching TRBD1. Germline V gene lookup returns CDR1 DFQATT and CDR2 SNEGSKA (reference sequence). This CDR3 contains 13 residues. With 5 bases clipped from V and 6 bases from J, the junction kept 8 bases outside the gene matches. CDR3 nucleotide sequence: TGCAGTGCTCCACAGGGGAGACTGGATACGCAGTATTTT. Translation: CSAPQGRLDTQYF.